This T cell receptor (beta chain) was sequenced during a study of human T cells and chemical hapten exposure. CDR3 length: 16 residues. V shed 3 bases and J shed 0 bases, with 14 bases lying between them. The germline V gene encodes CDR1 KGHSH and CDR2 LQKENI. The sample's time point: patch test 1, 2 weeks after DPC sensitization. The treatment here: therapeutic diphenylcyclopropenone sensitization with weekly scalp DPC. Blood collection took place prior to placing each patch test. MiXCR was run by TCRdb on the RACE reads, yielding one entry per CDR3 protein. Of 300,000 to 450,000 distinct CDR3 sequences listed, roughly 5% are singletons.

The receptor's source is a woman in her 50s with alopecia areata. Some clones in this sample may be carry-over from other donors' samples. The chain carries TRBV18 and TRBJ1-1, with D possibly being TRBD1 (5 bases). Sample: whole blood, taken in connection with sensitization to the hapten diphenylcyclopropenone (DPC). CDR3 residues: CASSPRSLGVNTEAFF. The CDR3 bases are TGTGCCAGCTCACCGCGCTCCCTAGGGGTGAACACTGAAGCTTTCTTT.